A single sample is the source of the 4 T cell receptor beta chains below, sequenced in a study of shared clonotypes between healthy human individuals. Clones were sequenced by immunoSEQ multiplex PCR, and TCRdb holds only the in-frame ones, with some missing. The sample includes roughly 1,500,000 clones, 98% seen only once; the top ten take around 0.38%. The sample was naive CD4+ T cells sorted from blood. The subset was: CD45RA+ positively selected. The receptors were gathered from a man aged 25-40 years in good health.

The chain joins TRBV6-1 to TRBJ2-5, with a possible D match to TRBD2 (6 bases). Trimming took 4 bases from V and 7 from J, leaving 7 bases between them. The germline gives CDR1 MNHNS, CDR2 SASEGT. This CDR3 has 11 residues. CDR3 protein: CASSGRATQYF. In DNA form, the CDR3 reads TGTGCCAGCAGTGGGAGGGCGACCCAGTACTTC.

The chain couples TRBV6-5 to TRBJ2-7, with no clear D. The CDR3 contains 14 residues. CDR1 is MNHEY, CDR2 SVGAGI, per germline. Trimming removed 5 bases at V and 3 bases at J, with 14 bases between. The CDR3 loop is CASSASEESYEQYF. In nucleotides, the CDR3 is TGTGCCAGCAGTGCCTCTGAGGAGAGCTACGAGCAGTACTTC.

The chain has TRBV10-3 and TRBJ2-3; weak D call: TRBD2 (6 bases). V was cut by 4 bases and J by 4 bases, with 15 bases left in between. The CDR3 runs 15 residues. CDR1 and CDR2 (germline): ENHRY, SYGVKD. The CDR3 region is CAISVRDSLPDTQYF. CDR3 sequence (DNA): TGTGCCATCAGTGTTAGGGACTCCCTCCCAGATACGCAGTATTTT.

CDR3 region: CASSLHVAGGYEQYF. The CDR3 nucleotides are TGTGCCAGCAGTTTACATGTAGCGGGAGGGTACGAGCAGTACTTC. The chain links TRBV27 to TRBJ2-7; 11 bases match TRBD2. V shed 2 bases, J shed 4 bases, and the junction held 4 bases outside the gene matches. The CDR3 is 15 residues long. Germline-derived CDR1 and CDR2 are MNHEY and SMNVEV (reference sequence).